The source of this T cell receptor beta chain is a study of blood T cell repertoires in COVID-19. On the study more broadly: The samples span acute and convalescent COVID-19 from the United States, Italy and Spain. T cells, B-cell-depleted T cells, or PBMCs provided the cDNA or gDNA that served as material.

Authors' analysis steps: It was from reference gene primer amplification that nucleated cell counts were estimated. Data came from immunoSEQ multiplex PCR; TCRdb stores just in-frame clones and leaves some out. That table supplies the V and J calls and clone size; D and trimming were determined from the DNA. The sample has approximately 150,000 clones, approximately 90% seen once. Material: peripheral blood. The sequence came from a woman between 45 and 65 years old with active or convalescent COVID-19.

CDR3 in amino acids: CASSRDRVSTEAFF. Here the CDR3 DNA reads TGTGCCAGCAGCCGGGACAGGGTTAGCACTGAAGCTTTCTTT. The chain uses TRBV7-9 and TRBJ1-1, with TRBD1 matching over 9 bases. The CDR3 length is 14 residues. J gave up 4 bases and V 5 bases, and 5 bases lay outside the gene matches. The germline gives CDR1 SEHNR, CDR2 FQNEAQ (reference sequence).